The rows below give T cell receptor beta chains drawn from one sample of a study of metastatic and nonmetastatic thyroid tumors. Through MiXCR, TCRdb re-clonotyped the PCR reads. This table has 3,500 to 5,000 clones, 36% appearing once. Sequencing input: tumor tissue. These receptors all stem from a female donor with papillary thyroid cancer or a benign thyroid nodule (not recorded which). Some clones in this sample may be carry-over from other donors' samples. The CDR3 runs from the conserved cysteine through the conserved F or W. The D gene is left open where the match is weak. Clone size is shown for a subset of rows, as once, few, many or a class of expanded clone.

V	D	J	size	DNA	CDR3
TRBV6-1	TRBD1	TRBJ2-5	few	TGTGCCAGCAGGGAATCAGGGGGCGAGACCCAGTACTTC	CASRESGGETQYF
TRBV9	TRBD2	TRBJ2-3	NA	TGTGCCAGCAGCGTAGCTAGCGGGAGAACAGATACGCAGTATTTT	CASSVASGRTDTQYF
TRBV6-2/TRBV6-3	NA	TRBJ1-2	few	TGTGCCAGCAGTTACACCTACAGGGCTTTCTACTATGGCTACACCTTC	CASSYTYRAFYYGYTF
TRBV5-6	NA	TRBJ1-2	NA	TGTGCCAGCAGCTTGGACACCAACTATGGCTACACCTTC	CASSLDTNYGYTF
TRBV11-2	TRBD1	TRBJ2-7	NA	TGTGCCAGCAGCCCGGGACAGGGGGCGGAAGAGCAGTACTTC	CASSPGQGAEEQYF
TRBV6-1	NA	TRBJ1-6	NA	TGTGCCTCAAAAGACAGCTCCTATAATTCACCCCTCCACTTT	CASKDSSYNSPLHF
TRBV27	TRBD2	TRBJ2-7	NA	TGTGCCAGCAGTTCAGGAGCGGGGGAAACTCCCTACGAGCAGTACTTC	CASSSGAGETPYEQYF
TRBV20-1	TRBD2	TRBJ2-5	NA	TGCAGTGCTAGAACGTCTAGCGGGGGGGATCAAGAGGCCCAGTACTTC	CSARTSSGGDQEAQYF
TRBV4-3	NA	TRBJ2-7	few	TGCGCCAGCAGCCAAGATTCCCCCTATCAGGAGCAGTACTTC	CASSQDSPYQEQYF
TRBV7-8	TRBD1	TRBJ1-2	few	TGTGCCAGCAGCCCAACGGGACAGCCGTACTATGGCTACACCTTC	CASSPTGQPYYGYTF
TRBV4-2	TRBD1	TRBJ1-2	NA	TGTGCCAGCAGCCTCCTACAGGGGGCTGAGGGCTACACCTTC	CASSLLQGAEGYTF
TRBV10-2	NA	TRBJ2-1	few	TGCGCCAGCAGTGAGTCGACTGCAACCGGGCATGAGCAGTTCTTC	CASSESTATGHEQFF
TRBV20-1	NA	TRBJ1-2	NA	TGCAGTGCTAGTCCGAGGGACTATGGCTACACCTTC	CSASPRDYGYTF
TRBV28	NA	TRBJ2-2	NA	TGTGCCAGCATTTCGGACTCGACCGGGGAGCTGTCTTTT	CASISDSTGELSF
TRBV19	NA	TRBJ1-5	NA	TGTGCCAGTAGTATTCCGGGGTATAGCAATCAGCCCCAGCATTTT	CASSIPGYSNQPQHF
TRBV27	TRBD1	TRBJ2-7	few	TGTGCCAGCAGTTTAGCAGGGGGCAGAGAGCAGTACTTC	CASSLAGGREQYF
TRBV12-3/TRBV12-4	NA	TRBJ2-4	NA	TGTGCCAGCAGTTTTTCAGTAAAAAACATTCAGCACTTC	CASSFSVKNIQHF
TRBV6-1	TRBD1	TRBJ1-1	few	TGTGCCAGCCAGACAGGGGGATACATGAACACTGAAGCTTTCTTT	CASQTGGYMNTEAFF
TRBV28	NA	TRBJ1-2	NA	TGTGCCAGCAGTTTAGGCCAGAACTATGGCTACACCTTC	CASSLGQNYGYTF
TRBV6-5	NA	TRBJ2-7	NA	TGTGCCAGCAGTTCTGACATGACGGGCGAGCAGTACTTC	CASSSDMTGEQYF
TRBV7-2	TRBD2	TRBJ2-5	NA	TGTGCCAGCATCCCAGGACCGGGAGGGGGGGTGAGCCAGTACTTC	CASIPGPGGGVSQYF
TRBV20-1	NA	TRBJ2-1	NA	TGCAGTGCTAGAGATCCTGAATCGGGACCTAATTTGTATGAGCAGTTCTTC	CSARDPESGPNLYEQFF
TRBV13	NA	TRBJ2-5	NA	TGTGCCAGCAGCAATACAGGGAAAGGCGAGACCCAGTACTTC	CASSNTGKGETQYF
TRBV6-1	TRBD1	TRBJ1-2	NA	TGTGCCAGCAGTCGGACAGGGGGCGCGCCCCTCGGGTACACCTTC	CASSRTGGAPLGYTF
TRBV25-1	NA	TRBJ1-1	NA	TGTGCCAGCAGTGACGGAGGTAAGGACACTGAAGCTTTCTTT	CASSDGGKDTEAFF
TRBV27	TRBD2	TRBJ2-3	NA	TGTGCCAGCAGCCGTGCCAGCGGGAGGATTGCAGATACGCAGTATTTT	CASSRASGRIADTQYF
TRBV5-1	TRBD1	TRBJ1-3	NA	TGCGCCAGCAGCTCGACAGGGGACGGAAACACCATATATTTT	CASSSTGDGNTIYF
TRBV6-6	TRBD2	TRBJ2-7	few	TGTGCCAGCAGTTACACCGCTAGGACTAGCGGGAGTGGTTCCGAGCAGTACTTC	CASSYTARTSGSGSEQYF
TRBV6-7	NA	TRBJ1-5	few	TGTGCCAGCAGTTACTCGAAGCCTGGCACCTGCAATCAGCCCCAGCATTTT	CASSYSKPGTCNQPQHF
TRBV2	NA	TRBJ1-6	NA	TGTGCCAGCAGGGGACGGGTTGGGAATTCACCCCTCCACTTT	CASRGRVGNSPLHF
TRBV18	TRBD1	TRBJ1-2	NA	TGTGCCAGCTCACTCACAGGGGTGGACTATGGCTACACCTTC	CASSLTGVDYGYTF
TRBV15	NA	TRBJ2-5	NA	TGTGCCACCAGGGGGTCGGGGTACCAAGAGACCCAGTACTTC	CATRGSGYQETQYF
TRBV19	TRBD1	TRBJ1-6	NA	TGTGCCACCAAACAGGGGGCGCAACTTAATTCACCCCTCCACTTT	CATKQGAQLNSPLHF
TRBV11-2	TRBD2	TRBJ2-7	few	TGTGCCAGCAGCGGGGGACTAGCAGCCGAGCAGTACTTC	CASSGGLAAEQYF
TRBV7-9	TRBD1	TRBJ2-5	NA	TGTGCCAGCAGTCCAGGGGGCGGGGAGGAGACCCAGTACTTC	CASSPGGGEETQYF
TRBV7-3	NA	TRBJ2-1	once	TGTGCCAGCAGCCTCCAAGGGGGGGCTGCCTACAATGAGCAGTTCTTC	CASSLQGGAAYNEQFF
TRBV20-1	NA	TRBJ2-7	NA	TGCAGTGCTAGAGGGAAGGATTACGAGCAGTACTTC	CSARGKDYEQYF
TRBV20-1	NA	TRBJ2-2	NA	TGCAGTGCTAAAGCTTCGAACACCGGGGAGCTGTTTTTT	CSAKASNTGELFF
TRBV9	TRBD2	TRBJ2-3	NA	TGTGCCAGCAGCGCTAGCGGGAGTACAGATACGCAGTATTTT	CASSASGSTDTQYF
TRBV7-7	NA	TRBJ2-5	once	TGTGCTAGCAGCTTAGGGGCCGCAGAGACCCAGTACTTC	CASSLGAAETQYF
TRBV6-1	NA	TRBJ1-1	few	TGTGCCAGCAGTGAATGGCAGACGAACACTGAAGCTTTCTTT	CASSEWQTNTEAFF